The 9 T cell receptor beta chains given below trace back to one sample, sequenced in a study of PD-1 blockade in mismatch repair-deficient tumors. This table comes from immunoSEQ multiplex PCR, and its TCRdb copy is limited to in-frame clones, with some not included. Among about 67,000 clones listed, about 72% were seen once. Source: peripheral blood, taken 2 weeks after starting pembrolizumab. These receptors all come from an adult with mismatch repair-deficient cancer.

This clone was recorded once. The chain recombines TRBV9 with TRBJ2-5; the match to TRBD2 covers 8 bases. The germline gives CDR1 SGDLS, CDR2 YYNGEE. The CDR3 extends over 14 amino acids. Germline trimming cut 1 base from V and 5 bases from J; bases unmatched to any gene: 4. CDR3 residues: CASSVSSGGETQYF. The CDR3 nucleotides read TGTGCCAGCAGCGTATCCTCGGGGGGGGAGACCCAGTACTTC.

Here the CDR3 reads CASSPPAERAYEQYF. Here the CDR3 DNA reads TGTGCCAGCAGCCCCCCGGCAGAACGAGCCTACGAGCAGTACTTC. This rearrangement joins TRBV7-9 to TRBJ2-7, with D hard to call. The CDR3 has 15 amino acids. V was shortened by 5 bases and J by 2 bases, with 16 bases between the two germline ends. Germline CDR1 reads SEHNR; CDR2 reads FQNEAQ (reference sequence).

The V and J genes are TRBV2 and TRBJ2-7; 11 nucleotides agree with TRBD1. Per the germline V gene, CDR1 is SNHLY and CDR2 is FYNNEI. This CDR3 comprises 15 residues. V was clipped by 3 bases and J by 2 bases; unmatched bases: 3. Here the CDR3 DNA reads TGTGCCAGCAGTGACATGGGACAGGGGGCCTACGAGCAGTACTTC. It encodes CASSDMGQGAYEQYF.

The V and J genes are TRBV11-2 and TRBJ2-1; possibly TRBD1 for D (6 bases). Germline CDR1 is SGHAT and CDR2 is FQNNGV. V was clipped by 3 bases and J by 5 bases, with 11 bases between them. The CDR3 runs 14 residues. CDR3 coding DNA: TGTGCCAGCAGCTTCGGGACACTAGACAATGAGCAGTTCTTC. Translation: CASSFGTLDNEQFF. Drawing the rest from reference TRBV11-2 and TRBJ2-1, the complete variable domain is EAGVAQSPRYKIIEKRQSVAFWCNPISGHATLYWYQQILGQGPKLLIQFQNNGVVDDSQLPKDRFSAERLKGVDSTLKIQPAKLEDSAVYLCASSFGTLDNEQFFGPGTRLTVL.

The rearrangement links TRBV28 to TRBJ2-3, with 10 positions matching TRBD2. The CDR3 totals 15 residues. V gave up 2 bases and J gave up 4 bases; unmatched junction bases: 3. From germline, CDR1 is MDHEN and CDR2 SYDVKM. The chain's CDR3 is CASSLGLAGADTQYF. The CDR3 DNA follows: TGTGCCAGCAGTTTAGGGCTAGCGGGAGCAGATACGCAGTATTTT.

The chain couples TRBV7-2 to TRBJ2-3; TRBD1 or TRBD2 may be the D gene (5 bases each). Between the trimmed V and J ends, which lost 5 bases and 3 bases, there was a span of 21 bases. The CDR3 has 17 amino acids. The germline V gene encodes CDR1 SGHTA and CDR2 FQGNSA. CDR3 nucleotide sequence: TGTGCCAGCAGCGTGAACCCATTGGGGGAGTATACAGATACGCAGTATTTT. Encoded protein: CASSVNPLGEYTDTQYF. Combining the CDR3 with reference TRBV7-2 and TRBJ2-3 gives the whole variable domain GAGVSQSPSNKVTEKGKDVELRCDPISGHTALYWYRQSLGQGLEFLIYFQGNSAPDKSGLPSDRFSAERTGGSVSTLTIQRTQQEDSAVYLCASSVNPLGEYTDTQYFGPGTRLTVL.

This rearrangement joins TRBV30 to TRBJ1-1; the D gene is possibly TRBD1 (5 bases). The CDR3 runs to 15 residues. The ends were cut back, 7 bases at V and 1 base at J, with 19 bases in the middle. CDR1 GTSNPN and CDR2 SVGIG come from the germline V gene (reference sequence). This CDR3 is CASIRAPGENTEAFF. In nucleotides, the CDR3 is TGTGCCTCCATACGGGCCCCGGGGGAGAACACTGAAGCTTTCTTT. The entire variable domain, with the rest obtained from reference TRBV30 and TRBJ1-1, is as follows: SQTIHQWPATLVQPVGSPLSLECTVEGTSNPNLYWYRQAAGRGLQLLFYSVGIGQISSEVPQNLSASRPQDRQFILSSKKLLLSDSGFYLCASIRAPGENTEAFFGQGTRLTVV.

V and J are TRBV25-1 and TRBJ2-2; tentative D call: TRBD1 (5 bases). V was trimmed by 4 bases and J by 3 bases, leaving 18 bases between them. Germline V gene data show CDR1 as MGHDK and CDR2 as SYGVNS. The CDR3 runs to 17 residues. The CDR3 here is CASSGVKGSRDTGELFF. CDR3 bases: TGTGCCAGCAGTGGAGTTAAGGGGTCCAGGGACACCGGGGAGCTGTTTTTT.

Concerning this clone itself: One junction end does not reproduce the germline sequence, and a read error may be involved. The chain uses TRBV7-7 and TRBJ2-1; unclear D gene. The germline gives CDR1 SSHAT, CDR2 FNYEAQ (reference sequence). The CDR3 has 14 amino acids. The CDR3 nucleotides are TGTGCTAGCAGCCCCTCCCGGGCCTCCAATGAGCAGTTCTTC. Its translation: CASSPSRASNEQFF.